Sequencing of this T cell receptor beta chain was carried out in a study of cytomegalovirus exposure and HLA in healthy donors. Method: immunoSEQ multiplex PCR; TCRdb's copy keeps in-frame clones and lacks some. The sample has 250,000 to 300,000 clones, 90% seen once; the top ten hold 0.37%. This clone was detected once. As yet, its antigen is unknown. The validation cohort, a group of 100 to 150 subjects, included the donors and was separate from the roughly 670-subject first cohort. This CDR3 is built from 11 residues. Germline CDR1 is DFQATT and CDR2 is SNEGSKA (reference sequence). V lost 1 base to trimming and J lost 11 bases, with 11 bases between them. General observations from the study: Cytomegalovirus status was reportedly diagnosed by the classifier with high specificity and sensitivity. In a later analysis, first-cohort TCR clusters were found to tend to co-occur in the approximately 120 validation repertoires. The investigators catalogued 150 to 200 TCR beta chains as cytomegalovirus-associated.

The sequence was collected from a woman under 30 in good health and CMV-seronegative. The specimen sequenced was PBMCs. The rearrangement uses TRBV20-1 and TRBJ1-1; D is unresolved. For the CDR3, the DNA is TGCAGTGCTAGAGCCCCAGGCCGGGCTTTCTTT. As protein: CSARAPGRAFF.